Following are 5 T cell receptor beta chains from one sample sequenced in a study of radiotherapy plus CTLA-4 blockade in lung cancer. Measured with immunoSEQ multiplex PCR; TCRdb has only the in-frame clones, and not every one. Here the sample spans 90,000 to 100,000 clones, about four fifths being singletons. The sample in question was peripheral blood, obtained from a patient treated with radiotherapy plus ipilimumab. The receptors originated from a human donor with non-small cell lung cancer who had a partial response to radiotherapy plus ipilimumab. Some clones in this sample may be carry-over from other donors' samples.

This clone turned up a few times. V gene TRBV11-2 combines with J gene TRBJ1-1, with a tentative D call TRBD1 (5 bases). The CDR3 totals 16 residues. Trimming removed 5 bases from V and 3 bases from J, with 19 bases in between. Germline V gene lookup returns CDR1 SGHAT and CDR2 FQNNGV. The CDR3 DNA reads as TGTGCCAGCAGCCCGAATAGGGCAGGGAGGGACACTGAAGCTTTCTTT. As protein: CASSPNRAGRDTEAFF. Full variable domain (rest looked up from reference TRBV11-2 and TRBJ1-1): EAGVAQSPRYKIIEKRQSVAFWCNPISGHATLYWYQQILGQGPKLLIQFQNNGVVDDSQLPKDRFSAERLKGVDSTLKIQPAKLEDSAVYLCASSPNRAGRDTEAFFGQGTRLTVV.

The chain couples TRBV5-1 to TRBJ1-6; D gene ambiguous. This CDR3 contains 15 residues. Deletions cut 0 bases from V and 8 bases from J, with 12 bases between. Germline-derived CDR1 and CDR2 are SGHRS and YFSETQ. CDR3 sequence (DNA): TGCGCCAGCAGCTTGGCGACTCTTCGGTATTCACCCCTCCACTTT. It yields the protein CASSLATLRYSPLHF.

The chain combines TRBV28 with TRBJ2-7; 8 bases are a match to TRBD1. The length of the CDR3 is 14 residues. Germline V gene sequence: CDR1 MDHEN, CDR2 SYDVKM. V dropped 6 bases and J dropped 4; count of bases not matched to a gene: 8. This chain's CDR3 is CASSIRTGRYEQYF. The DNA for the CDR3 is TGTGCCAGCAGCATACGGACAGGGAGGTACGAGCAGTACTTC.

The chain uses TRBV11-2 and TRBJ1-5; possibly TRBD1 for D (5 bases). V was cut by 0 bases and J by 7 bases, with 13 bases left in between. Germline V gene lookup returns CDR1 SGHAT and CDR2 FQNNGV. The CDR3 covers 15 residues. CDR3 DNA: TGTGCCAGCAGCTTAGACCGTGGGCCAGGGCAGCCCCAGCATTTT. It yields the protein CASSLDRGPGQPQHF. The complete variable domain, with remaining parts taken from reference TRBV11-2 and TRBJ1-5, reads EAGVAQSPRYKIIEKRQSVAFWCNPISGHATLYWYQQILGQGPKLLIQFQNNGVVDDSQLPKDRFSAERLKGVDSTLKIQPAKLEDSAVYLCASSLDRGPGQPQHFGDGTRLSIL.

The chain is built from TRBV28 and TRBJ1-4; weak D call: TRBD1 (5 bases). This CDR3 comprises 16 residues. Trimming stripped 5 bases from V and 4 bases from J, with 17 bases between. Germline V gene data show CDR1 as MDHEN and CDR2 as SYDVKM. CDR3 nucleotides: TGTGCCAGCAGTCTTCGGTCCAGGGTCTATAATGAAAAACTGTTTTTT. Its protein product is CASSLRSRVYNEKLFF.